One sample yielded the 23 T cell receptor beta chains listed below, sequenced in a study of control samples from healthy donors and cancer patients. The data were produced by immunoSEQ multiplex PCR, yet TCRdb's version contains in-frame clones alone and is incomplete. This table holds 400,000 to 500,000 clones, more than 80% found once. Source material: PBMCs. These TCRs come from a man in his forties with head and neck cancer.

This sequence joins TRBV4-2 and TRBJ2-1; no firm D call. Trimming cost V 0 bases and J 4 bases, with 19 bases left between them. Germline CDR1 reads LGHNA; CDR2 reads YNFKEQ. CDR3 size: 18 residues. Here the CDR3 DNA reads TGTGCCAGCAGCCAAGACGACGGGCGGTTAACCTTATACAATGAGCAGTTCTTC. Its protein product is CASSQDDGRLTLYNEQFF.

The chain joins TRBV18 to TRBJ2-2; TRBD2 might be the D (6 bases). CDR1 and CDR2 (germline): KGHSH, LQKENI. The CDR3 is 17 amino acids. Trimming stripped 4 bases from V and 1 base from J, with 16 bases between. CDR3 amino acids: CASSRLLGRGNTGELFF. The CDR3 bases are TGTGCCAGCTCACGCCTCCTGGGGCGGGGGAACACCGGGGAGCTGTTTTTT.

This sequence joins TRBV28 and TRBJ2-7; 13 bases fit TRBD2. There are 17 residues in the CDR3. Trimming took 7 bases from V and 1 from J; bases not matched to a gene: 10. Germline lookup yields CDR1 MDHEN and CDR2 SYDVKM. The CDR3 spells CASKLRTSGSHSYEQYF. The CDR3, as DNA: TGTGCCAGCAAACTTCGGACTAGCGGGAGCCATTCCTACGAGCAGTACTTC.

Details on this clone: The junction departs from germline at one end; a sequencing error may be responsible. The CDR3 is CAGSLGPLVGQETQYF. CDR3 coding DNA: TGTGCCGGCAGCCTGGGACCTCTTGTGGGCCAAGAGACCCAGTACTTC. The chain employs TRBV3-1 (or the pseudogene TRBV3-2) and TRBJ2-5; D possibly uses TRBD1 or TRBD2 (5 bases each). Germline V gives CDR1 LGHDT, CDR2 YNNKEL (reference sequence). The CDR3 has 16 amino acids.

The chain links TRBV28 to TRBJ2-7, with D perhaps given as TRBD1 or TRBD2 (5 bases each). The CDR3 is made up of 15 amino acids. Trimming stripped 2 bases from V and 2 bases from J, with 13 bases between. CDR1 and CDR2 (germline): MDHEN, SYDVKM. DNA of the CDR3: TGTGCCAGCAGTTTAGGGGGAATAGGGACCTACGAGCAGTACTTC. Encoded protein: CASSLGGIGTYEQYF.

The chain recombines TRBV4-1 with TRBJ1-4, with a tentative D call TRBD1 (6 bases). The CDR3 covers 16 residues. Looked up from germline, CDR1 is MGHRA and CDR2 is YSYEKL. Trimming stripped 0 bases from V and 3 bases from J, with 11 bases between. DNA of the CDR3: TGCGCCAGCAGCCAAGATTTGGACAGCTCTAATGAAAAACTGTTTTTT. Protein product: CASSQDLDSSNEKLFF.

The genes are TRBV9 and TRBJ2-7; 11 positions match TRBD2. The J segment lost 6 bases and the V segment lost 0 bases, leaving 5 bases of the junction unmatched. This CDR3 has 15 residues. Germline V lookup: CDR1 SGDLS, CDR2 YYNGEE. The DNA of the CDR3 is TGTGCCAGCAGCGTAGCTGGGACTAGCGGCTCCGAGCAGTACTTC. It specifies CASSVAGTSGSEQYF.

This clone was counted once. This chain uses TRBV24-1 with TRBJ2-1; D unclear. Trimming stripped 0 bases from V and 15 bases from J, with 11 bases between. Germline V gene data show CDR1 as KGHDR and CDR2 as SFDVKD. This CDR3 has 12 residues. DNA of the CDR3: TGTGCCACCAGTGATTTGAGTCGGAAGCTGTTCTTC. Residues: CATSDLSRKLFF.

The chain recombines TRBV27 with TRBJ1-2, with TRBD1 matching 10 bases. Looked up from germline, CDR1 is MNHEY and CDR2 is SMNVEV (reference sequence). V was clipped by 0 bases and J by 2 bases; unmatched bases: 3. The CDR3 sequence is 16 residues long. The CDR3 sequence is CASSLSMGQGNYGYTF. CDR3 nucleotides: TGTGCCAGCAGTTTATCGATGGGACAGGGGAACTATGGCTACACCTTC.

The chain employs TRBV12-3 or TRBV12-4 and TRBJ2-5; possible D gene TRBD2, 5 bases. The V end was cut by 1 base, the J end by 4 bases, with 7 bases between. The length of the CDR3 is 13 residues. The CDR3 region is CASSLGGVETQYF. The CDR3 DNA sequence: TGTGCCAGCAGTTTAGGGGGAGTAGAGACCCAGTACTTC.

The chain employs TRBV5-1 and TRBJ1-4, with 7 bases matching TRBD1. Trimming cost V 4 bases and J 0 bases; bases outside gene matches: 3. This CDR3 spans 15 amino acids. Looked up from germline, CDR1 is SGHRS and CDR2 is YFSETQ. CDR3 residues: CASSPGQTTNEKLFF. Written as DNA, the CDR3 is TGCGCCAGCAGCCCGGGACAGACAACTAATGAAAAACTGTTTTTT.

The chain carries TRBV28 and TRBJ1-5; D is undetermined. The V and J ends lost 1 base and 7 bases respectively, with 8 bases between them. The CDR3 is 13 residues long. Germline V gives CDR1 MDHEN, CDR2 SYDVKM. In DNA, the CDR3 is TGTGCCAGCAGTTTATCCCGGCCCCAGCCCCAGCATTTT. This sequence encodes CASSLSRPQPQHF. Complete variable domain (other parts from reference TRBV28 and TRBJ1-5): DVKVTQSSRYLVKRTGEKVFLECVQDMDHENMFWYRQDPGLGLRLIYFSYDVKMKEKGDIPEGYSVSREKKERFSLILESASTNQTSMYLCASSLSRPQPQHFGDGTRLSIL.

This clone has only one observation. V gene TRBV10-2 combines with J gene TRBJ1-1; a possible D gene is TRBD1 (5 bases). Germline V gene sequence: CDR1 WSHSY, CDR2 SAAADI. V was shortened by 1 base and J by 5 bases, with 14 bases between the two germline ends. This CDR3 contains 15 residues. CDR3 DNA: TGCGCCAGCAGTGAGTTATTTGGGGGAAAAACTGAAGCTTTCTTT. It yields the protein CASSELFGGKTEAFF.

This rearrangement joins TRBV7-2 to TRBJ2-7; no definite D call. CDR3 size: 12 residues. Per the germline V gene, CDR1 is SGHTA and CDR2 is FQGNSA. V was shortened by 4 bases and J by 4 bases, with 8 bases between the two germline ends. CDR3 nucleotide sequence: TGTGCCAGCAGCTCTATAATTTACGAGCAGTACTTC. It yields the protein CASSSIIYEQYF.

The chain is built from TRBV7-2 and TRBJ2-3, with 12 bases that match TRBD2. CDR3 length: 16 amino acids. With 1 base clipped from V and 2 bases from J, the junction kept 1 base outside the gene matches. CDR1 SGHTA and CDR2 FQGNSA come from the germline V gene. Here the CDR3 DNA reads TGTGCCAGCAGCTTAGGGACTAGCGGGGACACAGATACGCAGTATTTT. This gives the protein CASSLGTSGDTDTQYF.

V gene TRBV21-1 combines with J gene TRBJ2-7; the table's D call TRBD2 went unverified against the DNA. TRBV21-1 is a pseudogene locus. The CDR3 sequence is 18 residues long. For the CDR3, the DNA is TGTGCCAGCAGCAAAGAGGGACCGGAGGGCATGAGCTCCTACGAGCAGTACTTC. Translation gives CASSKEGPEGMSSYEQYF.

This clone appeared a single time. This chain uses TRBV5-4 with TRBJ1-3; D ambiguous. CDR1 SGHNT and CDR2 YYREEE come from the germline V gene (reference sequence). Trimming pared 3 bases from V and 0 bases from J, leaving 13 bases between. The CDR3 contains 16 residues. Here the CDR3 reads CASSSPGSSSGNTIYF. CDR3 sequence (DNA): TGTGCCAGCAGCTCCCCCGGGTCCAGCTCTGGAAACACCATATATTTT.

The rearrangement links TRBV12-5 to TRBJ1-1, with D possibly matching TRBD1 (5 bases). CDR3 size: 14 residues. V was clipped by 1 base and J by 0 bases, with 6 bases between them. CDR1 LGHNT and CDR2 FRNRAP come from the germline V gene. The CDR3 is CASGLAGVNTEAFF. Written as DNA, the CDR3 is TGTGCTAGTGGTTTGGCGGGGGTGAACACTGAAGCTTTCTTT.

The rearrangement links TRBV27 to TRBJ1-5; no clear D. The CDR3 spans 14 residues. Between the trimmed V and J ends, which lost 1 base and 3 bases, there was a span of 7 bases. Germline-derived CDR1 and CDR2 are MNHEY and SMNVEV (reference sequence). CDR3 sequence reads: CASSLYPHNQPQHF. The CDR3 DNA reads TGTGCCAGCAGTTTATACCCCCACAATCAGCCCCAGCATTTT.

The chain joins TRBV7-9 to TRBJ2-7, with D perhaps being TRBD1 or TRBD2 (5 bases each). V lost 5 bases to trimming and J lost 2 bases, with 13 bases between them. The CDR3 runs to 14 residues. Germline CDR1 reads SEHNR; CDR2 reads FQNEAQ (reference sequence). CDR3 residues: CASSHWDLTYEQYF. In DNA form, the CDR3 reads TGTGCCAGCAGCCACTGGGACCTCACCTACGAGCAGTACTTC.

This clone was seen only once. For the CDR3, the DNA is TGTGCCAGCTGCGCAGGGGGTGACACTGAAGCTTTCTTT. As protein: CASCAGGDTEAFF. This chain joins TRBV18 and TRBJ1-1; TRBD1 aligns across 7 bases. The J segment lost 3 bases and the V segment lost 7 bases, leaving 5 bases of the junction unmatched. Germline V gives CDR1 KGHSH, CDR2 LQKENI. The CDR3 has 13 amino acids.

The rearrangement uses TRBV18 and TRBJ1-6; the D is unclear. Trimming pared 3 bases from V and 7 bases from J, leaving 19 bases between. The germline V gene has CDR1 KGHSH and CDR2 LQKENI. CDR3 size: 17 residues. CDR3 in amino acids: CASSPGPLASRNSPLHF. The CDR3 DNA is TGTGCCAGCTCACCGGGCCCGCTAGCTTCTCGGAATTCACCCCTCCACTTT.

This chain joins TRBV28 and TRBJ2-2; 9 bases align to TRBD1. With 8 bases clipped from V and 6 bases from J, the junction kept 10 bases outside the gene matches. Germline V gene sequence: CDR1 MDHEN, CDR2 SYDVKM. The CDR3 has 15 amino acids. The CDR3 region has the DNA TGTGCCAGCTCCGAGACAGGGGGGCATCCCGGGGAGCTGTTTTTT. It codes for CASSETGGHPGELFF.